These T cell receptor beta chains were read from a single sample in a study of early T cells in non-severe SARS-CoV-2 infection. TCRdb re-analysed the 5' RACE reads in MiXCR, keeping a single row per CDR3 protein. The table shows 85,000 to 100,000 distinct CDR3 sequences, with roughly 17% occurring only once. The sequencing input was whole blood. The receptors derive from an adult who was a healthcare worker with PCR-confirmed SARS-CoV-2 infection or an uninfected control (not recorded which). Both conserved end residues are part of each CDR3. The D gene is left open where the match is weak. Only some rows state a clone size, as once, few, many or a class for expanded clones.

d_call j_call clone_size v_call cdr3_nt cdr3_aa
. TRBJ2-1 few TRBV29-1 TGCAGCGCTAGGACCGGCCTTGGTGAGCAGTTCTTC CSARTGLGEQFF
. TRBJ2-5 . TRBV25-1 TGTGCCAGCAGTGAGCCAACATGGTACCAAGAGACCCAGTACTTC CASSEPTWYQETQYF
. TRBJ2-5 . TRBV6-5 TGTGCCAGCAGTTACGGGGGGCTAGAGACCCAGTACTTC CASSYGGLETQYF
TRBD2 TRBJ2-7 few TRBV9 TGTGCCAGCAGCGTAGAGGCGGGAGATTACGAGCAGTACTTC CASSVEAGDYEQYF
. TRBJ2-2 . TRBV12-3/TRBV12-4 TGTGCCAGCAGGAGGGGGTTGGAGACCGGGGAGCTGTTTTTT CASRRGLETGELFF
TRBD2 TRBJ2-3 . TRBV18 TGTGCCAGCTCACCACCACGGGAGGGAGATACGCAGTATTTT CASSPPREGDTQYF
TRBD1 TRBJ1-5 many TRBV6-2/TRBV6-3 TGTGCCACTACGACAGGGACTTACAATCAGCCCCAGCATTTT CATTTGTYNQPQHF
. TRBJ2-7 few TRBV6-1 TGTGCCAGCAGTGACTCCTACGAGCAGTACTTC CASSDSYEQYF
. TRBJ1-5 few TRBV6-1 TGTGCCAGCAGCTCGACGGCGAATCAGCCCCAGCATTTT CASSSTANQPQHF
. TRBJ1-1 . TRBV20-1 TGCAGTGCTTCCACAGGGTCAGTAACTGAAGCTTTCTTT CSASTGSVTEAFF
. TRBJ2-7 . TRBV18 TGTGCCAGCTCACCAAGGGAAGTGAAGGGGAACGAGCAGTACTTC CASSPREVKGNEQYF
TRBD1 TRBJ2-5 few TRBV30 TGTGCCTGGAGTTTGGGACAGCAAGAGACCCAGTACTTC CAWSLGQQETQYF
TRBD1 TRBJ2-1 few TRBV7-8 TGTGCCAGCAGCCACGGACAGGGCCTTTTGGAGGACAATGAGCAGTTCTTC CASSHGQGLLEDNEQFF
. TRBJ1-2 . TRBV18 TGTGCCAGCTCACACCCAGGGGCGCCAGATGGCTACACCTTC CASSHPGAPDGYTF
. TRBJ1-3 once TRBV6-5 TGTGCCTGCAGTTACTCACCGGGGGTCTCTGGAAACACCATATATTTT CACSYSPGVSGNTIYF
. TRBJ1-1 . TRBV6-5 TGTGCCAGCAGTTATTTAAACTCTGAAGCTTTCTTT CASSYLNSEAFF
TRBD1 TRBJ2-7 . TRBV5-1 TGCGCCAGCACCACTCTACAGGGGGGCTACGAGCAGTACTTC CASTTLQGGYEQYF
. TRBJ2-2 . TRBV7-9 TGTGCCAGCAGCTTAGATGGGACTCAGTTCCCCCGGGAGCTGTTTTTT CASSLDGTQFPRELFF
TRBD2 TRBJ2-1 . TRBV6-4 TGTGCCAGCAGTGCCGAGACTAGCCTGGCGGGGAATGAGCAGTTCTTC CASSAETSLAGNEQFF
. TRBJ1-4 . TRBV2 TGTGCCAGCAAAAGGACCAAGGGGACTAATGAAAAACTGTTTTTT CASKRTKGTNEKLFF
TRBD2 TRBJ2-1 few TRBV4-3 TGCGCCAGCAGTCGAGCGGGGGGAAACGAGCAGTTCTTC CASSRAGGNEQFF
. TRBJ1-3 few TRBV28 TGTGCCAGCAGCGCGATGGGGGGCGCGGAAGGAAACACCATATATTTT CASSAMGGAEGNTIYF
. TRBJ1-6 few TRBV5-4 TGTGCCAGCAGCTTGGATCGTTCTGGTTCACCCCTCCACTTT CASSLDRSGSPLHF